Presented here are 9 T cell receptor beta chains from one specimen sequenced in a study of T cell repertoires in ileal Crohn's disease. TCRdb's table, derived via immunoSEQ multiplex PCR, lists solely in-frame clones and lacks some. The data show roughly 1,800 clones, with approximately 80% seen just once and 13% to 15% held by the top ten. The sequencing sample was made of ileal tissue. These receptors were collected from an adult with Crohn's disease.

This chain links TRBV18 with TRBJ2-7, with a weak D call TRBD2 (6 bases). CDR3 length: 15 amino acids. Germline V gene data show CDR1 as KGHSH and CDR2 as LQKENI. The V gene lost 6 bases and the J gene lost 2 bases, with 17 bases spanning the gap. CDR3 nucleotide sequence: TGTGCCAGCTCTAGAGCCGGGACTGCAGCCTACGAGCAGTACTTC. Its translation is CASSRAGTAAYEQYF.

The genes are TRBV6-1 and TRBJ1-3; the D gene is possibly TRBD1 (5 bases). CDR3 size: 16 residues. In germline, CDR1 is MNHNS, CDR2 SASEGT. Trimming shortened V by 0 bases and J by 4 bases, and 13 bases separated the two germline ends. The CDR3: CASSEATGGGGNTIYF. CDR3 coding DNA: TGTGCCAGCAGTGAAGCAACGGGGGGAGGCGGAAACACCATATATTTT.

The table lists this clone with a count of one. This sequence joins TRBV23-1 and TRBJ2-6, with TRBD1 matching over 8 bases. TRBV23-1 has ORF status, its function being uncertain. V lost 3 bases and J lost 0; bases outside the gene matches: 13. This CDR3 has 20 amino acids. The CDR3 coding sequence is TGCGCCAGCAGTCACCCTTCCGGGACAGGAGGATTCTCTGGGGCCAACGTCCTGACTTTC. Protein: CASSHPSGTGGFSGANVLTF.

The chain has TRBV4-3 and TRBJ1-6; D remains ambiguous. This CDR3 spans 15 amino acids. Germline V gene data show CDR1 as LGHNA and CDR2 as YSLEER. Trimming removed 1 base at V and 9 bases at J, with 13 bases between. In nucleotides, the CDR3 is TGCGCCAGCAGCCAAGGCGGGGTGGAGAGTTCACCCCTCCACTTT. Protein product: CASSQGGVESSPLHF.

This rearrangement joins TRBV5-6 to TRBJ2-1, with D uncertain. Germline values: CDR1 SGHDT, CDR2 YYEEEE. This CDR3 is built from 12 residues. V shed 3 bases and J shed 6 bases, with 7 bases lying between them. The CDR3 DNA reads TGTGCCAGCAGCTCGATAGTCAATGAGCAGTTCTTC. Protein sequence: CASSSIVNEQFF.

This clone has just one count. CDR3 DNA: TGTGCCAGCAGTAGACAGGGTTGGAATGAGCAGTTCTTC. Encoded protein: CASSRQGWNEQFF. The rearrangement links TRBV25-1 to TRBJ2-1, with 7 bases fitting TRBD1. V shed 5 bases, J shed 7 bases, and the junction held 5 bases outside the gene matches. CDR1 is MGHDK and CDR2 is SYGVNS in the germline V gene. The CDR3 has 13 amino acids.

The CDR3 reads CASRRQDRYNEQFF. The CDR3 region has the DNA TGTGCCAGCAGGAGACAGGACAGGTACAATGAGCAGTTCTTC. V and J are TRBV27 and TRBJ2-1; 7 positions agree with TRBD1. After removal of 6 bases from V and 4 bases from J, the junction contained 6 bases not matched to a gene. The germline gives CDR1 MNHEY, CDR2 SMNVEV (reference sequence). The CDR3 sequence is 14 residues long.

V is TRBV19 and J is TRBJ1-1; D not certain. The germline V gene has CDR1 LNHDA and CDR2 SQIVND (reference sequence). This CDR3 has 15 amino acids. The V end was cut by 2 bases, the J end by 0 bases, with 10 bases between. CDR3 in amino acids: CASSISGLMNTEAFF. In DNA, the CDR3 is TGTGCCAGTAGTATATCCGGTTTGATGAACACTGAAGCTTTCTTT. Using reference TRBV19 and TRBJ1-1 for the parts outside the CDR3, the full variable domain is DGGITQSPKYLFRKEGQNVTLSCEQNLNHDAMYWYRQDPGQGLRLIYYSQIVNDFQKGDIAEGYSVSREKKESFPLTVTSAQKNPTAFYLCASSISGLMNTEAFFGQGTRLTVV.

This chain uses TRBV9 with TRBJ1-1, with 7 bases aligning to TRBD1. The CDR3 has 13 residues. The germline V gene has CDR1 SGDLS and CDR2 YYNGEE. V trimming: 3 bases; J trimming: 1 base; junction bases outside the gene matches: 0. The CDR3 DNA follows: TGTGCCAGCAGCGGACAGGGGAACACTGAAGCTTTCTTT. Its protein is CASSGQGNTEAFF.